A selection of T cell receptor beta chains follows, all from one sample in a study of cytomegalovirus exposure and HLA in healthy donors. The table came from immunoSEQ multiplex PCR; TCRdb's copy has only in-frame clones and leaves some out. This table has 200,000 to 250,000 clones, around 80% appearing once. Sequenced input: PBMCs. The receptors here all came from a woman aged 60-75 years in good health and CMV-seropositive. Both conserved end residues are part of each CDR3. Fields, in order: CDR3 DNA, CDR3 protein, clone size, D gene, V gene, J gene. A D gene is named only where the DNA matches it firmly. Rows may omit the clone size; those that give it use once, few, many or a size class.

TGTGCCAGCAGCCCCAAAAGGGAGGGCCCCTACAATGAGCAGTTCTTC	CASSPKREGPYNEQFF	NA	TRBD2	TRBV11-2	TRBJ2-1
TGTGCCAGCTCACTGAGTCTGCAACAGATGTCTGGCTACACCTTC	CASSLSLQQMSGYTF	few	NA	TRBV18	TRBJ1-2
TGTGCCAGCTCACGGGGACAGGCAGGCGCTGGAGAAAAACTGTTTTTT	CASSRGQAGAGEKLFF	NA	TRBD1	TRBV18	TRBJ1-4
TGCGCCAGCAGCTTGGTCGGGGGGCGGGACGAGCAGTACTTC	CASSLVGGRDEQYF	NA	NA	TRBV5-1	TRBJ2-7
TGTGCCATCCTACCCATGCCCCGCTCCTACGAGCAGTACTTC	CAILPMPRSYEQYF	NA	NA	TRBV5-3	TRBJ2-7
TGTGCCAGCAGTTTAAAGAGTACCTACGAGCAGTACTTC	CASSLKSTYEQYF	NA	NA	TRBV27	TRBJ2-7
TGTGCCTTAAGATCGACGGGGAAACTGTTTTTT	CALRSTGKLFF	NA	NA	TRBV30	TRBJ1-4
TGCGAGGAGCGGGAGGGCCCACGAGGGACCGGGGAGCTGTTTTTT	CEEREGPRGTGELFF	few	TRBD2	TRBV10-1	TRBJ2-2
TGTGCCACCAGCAGAGATGGACGCGGGGGGGTAGATGAGCAGTTCTTC	CATSRDGRGGVDEQFF	NA	TRBD2	TRBV15	TRBJ2-1
TGTGCCAGCACGGATCGGACTACTTCCTACAATGAGCAGTTCTTC	CASTDRTTSYNEQFF	NA	NA	TRBV6-1	TRBJ2-1
TGTGCCAGCAGCTTATCAGGGACTACCATCCGCGCTAACTATGGCTACACCTTC	CASSLSGTTIRANYGYTF	NA	NA	TRBV7-8	TRBJ1-2
TGCAGTGCTAGCGGCGGGGGCATTCAGTACTTC	CSASGGGIQYF	NA	TRBD2	TRBV20-1	TRBJ2-4
TGTGCCAGCACCTCACAGGTGGAGACCCAGTACTTC	CASTSQVETQYF	NA	NA	TRBV2	TRBJ2-5
TGTGCCAGCAGTTACCCACAGGGTGAGGTCTATGGCTACACCTTC	CASSYPQGEVYGYTF	NA	NA	TRBV6-6	TRBJ1-2
TGTGCCAGCAGCTACCCAGGACAGGGCCATCAGCCCCAGCATTTT	CASSYPGQGHQPQHF	NA	TRBD1	TRBV7-2	TRBJ1-5
TGTGCCAGCAGGGACAGCAATGCTCGGAATCTGTTTTTT	CASRDSNARNLFF	NA	NA	TRBV2	TRBJ1-4
TGTGCCAGTAGAGGGGTCCTTAGCACAGATACGCAGTATTTT	CASRGVLSTDTQYF	NA	NA	TRBV19	TRBJ2-3
TGCGCCAGCAGCTGGTCCGGTAACTATGGCTACACCTTC	CASSWSGNYGYTF	NA	NA	TRBV5-1	TRBJ1-2
TGTGCCTGTAAAACGGGTAATGAAAAACTGTTTTTT	CACKTGNEKLFF	NA	NA	TRBV30	TRBJ1-4
TGCAGCGTTGCTGGGGGAGGCCTTTGGAGCGAGCAGTACTTC	CSVAGGGLWSEQYF	few	NA	TRBV29-1	TRBJ2-7
TGTGCCAGCAGCTTATGGAGTGAAGCTTTCTTT	CASSLWSEAFF	NA	NA	TRBV11-2	TRBJ1-1
TGTGCCAGCAGCTTGGGTCAGGGATTCACCGGGGAGCTGTTTTTT	CASSLGQGFTGELFF	few	NA	TRBV7-2	TRBJ2-2
TGTGCCAGCACTCCTCCGGGTAGCGGGGATTCAGATACGCAGTATTTT	CASTPPGSGDSDTQYF	NA	TRBD2	TRBV7-9	TRBJ2-3
TGTGCCAGTAGCGAGGTGGGAGGGGTAGGCGAGCAGTACTTC	CASSEVGGVGEQYF	NA	TRBD2	TRBV19	TRBJ2-7
TGTGCCAGCTCACCTTATACCCCGGGACTGAGCTCTGGAAACACCATATATTTT	CASSPYTPGLSSGNTIYF	NA	NA	TRBV18	TRBJ1-3
TGCGCCAGCAGTCAATCAGGGGGGTCCGGGACAGGGGAGAACTATGGCTACACCTTC	CASSQSGGSGTGENYGYTF	NA	TRBD1	TRBV23-1	TRBJ1-2
TGTGCCAGCAGCTTAGGAGACAGGGACGGTAATGAAAAACTGTTTTTT	CASSLGDRDGNEKLFF	NA	TRBD1	TRBV7-9	TRBJ1-4
TGTGCCAGCAGCAAAAGGGGGACTAGCGGAAGCTCCTACAATGAGCAGTTCTTC	CASSKRGTSGSSYNEQFF	few	NA	TRBV21-1	TRBJ2-1
TGTGCCAGCAGCTTGGGCGTGAATCCTACCGTTAGCTCCTACGAGCAGTACTTC	CASSLGVNPTVSSYEQYF	NA	NA	TRBV5-4	TRBJ2-7
TGTGCCAGCAGTTCGATCGGTGCCGGGAGTATAGAAGAGCAGTACTTC	CASSSIGAGSIEEQYF	NA	NA	TRBV27	TRBJ2-7
TGTGCCAGCAGCTTATCCGGGACTGAAGCTTTCTTT	CASSLSGTEAFF	NA	NA	TRBV7-6	TRBJ1-1
TGCGCCAGCAGGACAGGGGCGGACGCCAACACTGAAGCTTTCTTT	CASRTGADANTEAFF	NA	TRBD1	TRBV5-1	TRBJ1-1
TGTGCCAGCAGTGAAAAAAGGCGGGTTAGGGCTTTCTTT	CASSEKRRVRAFF	NA	NA	TRBV6-1	TRBJ1-1
TGTGCCAGCAGGCGAGATCTTGCCTCCTACAATGAGCAGTTCTTC	CASRRDLASYNEQFF	NA	NA	TRBV11-1	TRBJ2-1
TGTGCCACCAGCAGAGTCCAGTCCGAGCAGTACTTC	CATSRVQSEQYF	few	NA	TRBV15	TRBJ2-7
TGTGCCAGCAGTCAGGGGTGGGGTTATGAGGGCAACACTGAAGCTTTCTTT	CASSQGWGYEGNTEAFF	few	NA	TRBV27	TRBJ1-1
TGTGCCAGCATCGACAGGGGACAAGAGACCCAGTACTTC	CASIDRGQETQYF	NA	TRBD1	TRBV6-5	TRBJ2-5
TGTGCCAGCAGCAAAGTATGGCAGGGAACAGTGAATGAGCAGTTCTTC	CASSKVWQGTVNEQFF	NA	NA	TRBV21-1	TRBJ2-1
TGTGCCAGCAGTTACTCCGGGACTACCTACTACGAGCAGTACTTC	CASSYSGTTYYEQYF	NA	TRBD2	TRBV6-5	TRBJ2-7
TGTGCCAGTAGTCTTCCGGGACAGGGGGCGGATGAGCAGTTCTTC	CASSLPGQGADEQFF	NA	TRBD1	TRBV28	TRBJ2-1
TGCGCCAGCAGCCAAGGTCAGGGTCCCAGCTCTGGAAACACCATATATTTT	CASSQGQGPSSGNTIYF	NA	NA	TRBV4-1	TRBJ1-3
TGTGCCAGCAGCTCCGGACAGGCCTATGGCTACACCTTC	CASSSGQAYGYTF	NA	TRBD1	TRBV7-3	TRBJ1-2
TGCGCCAGCAGCTTGGTTGGAAGCCCGGGGGACACTGAAGCTTTCTTT	CASSLVGSPGDTEAFF	NA	NA	TRBV5-1	TRBJ1-1
TGTGCCGGTGGGGCGAGCAATCAGCCCCAGCATTTT	CAGGASNQPQHF	NA	NA	TRBV21-1	TRBJ1-5
TGTGCCAGCAGCCCCGGGACAGGGGGCGAGCAGTACTTC	CASSPGTGGEQYF	once	TRBD1	TRBV11-2	TRBJ2-7
TGTGCCAGCTCACCACCGATGGGACAGACCACAGATACGCAGTATTTT	CASSPPMGQTTDTQYF	few	TRBD1	TRBV18	TRBJ2-3
TGTGCCAGCAGCTCATTCAGCTCGGGACAGGGTTGGTACGAGCAGTACTTC	CASSSFSSGQGWYEQYF	NA	TRBD1	TRBV7-9	TRBJ2-7
TGCGCCAGCAGCCCAAGAACAGGGGGCGCTTACGGCTACACCTTC	CASSPRTGGAYGYTF	NA	TRBD1	TRBV5-1	TRBJ1-2
TGTGCCAGCAGCTTGTGGGCGGGAAACCAAGAGACCCAGTACTTC	CASSLWAGNQETQYF	NA	NA	TRBV5-4	TRBJ2-5
TGTGCCAGCAGCCCAAATCAGGGGTACGGCCAGCCCCAGCATTTT	CASSPNQGYGQPQHF	NA	NA	TRBV11-2	TRBJ1-5
TGTGCCAGCAGCAAAGGTGGGACAGGGACTTACTCCTCTGGAAACACCATATATTTT	CASSKGGTGTYSSGNTIYF	NA	NA	TRBV21-1	TRBJ1-3
TGTGCCTGGAGTGACCAGGGGTGGGGTGAAAAACTGTTTTTT	CAWSDQGWGEKLFF	NA	NA	TRBV30	TRBJ1-4
TGTGCCTGGAGGCCGGGGAACACTGAAGCTTTCTTT	CAWRPGNTEAFF	NA	NA	TRBV30	TRBJ1-1
TGCGCCAGCAGTCTAGCGGGAGCTGTAGAGACCCAGTACTTC	CASSLAGAVETQYF	NA	TRBD2	TRBV10-2	TRBJ2-5
TGTGCCAGCAGCGTAGTGGGAGGTGCTGAAGCTTTCTTT	CASSVVGGAEAFF	NA	NA	TRBV9	TRBJ1-1